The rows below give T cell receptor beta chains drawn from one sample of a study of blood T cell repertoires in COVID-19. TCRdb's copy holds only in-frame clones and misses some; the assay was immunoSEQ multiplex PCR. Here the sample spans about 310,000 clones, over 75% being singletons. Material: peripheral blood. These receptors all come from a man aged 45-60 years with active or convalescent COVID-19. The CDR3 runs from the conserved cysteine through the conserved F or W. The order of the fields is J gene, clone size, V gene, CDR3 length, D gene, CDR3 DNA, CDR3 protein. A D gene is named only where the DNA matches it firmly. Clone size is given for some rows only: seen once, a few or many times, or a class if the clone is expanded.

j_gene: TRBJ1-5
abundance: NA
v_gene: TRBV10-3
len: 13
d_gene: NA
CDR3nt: TGTGCCATCAGTGACTTGAGCAATCAGCCCCAGCATTTT
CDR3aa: CAISDLSNQPQHF

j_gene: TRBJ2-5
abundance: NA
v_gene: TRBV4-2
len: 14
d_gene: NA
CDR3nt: TGTGCCAGCAGCCAAGTTTCCTACCAAGAGACCCAGTACTTC
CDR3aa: CASSQVSYQETQYF

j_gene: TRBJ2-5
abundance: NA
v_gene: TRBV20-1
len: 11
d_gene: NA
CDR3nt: TGCAGTGCTCCCCTTATAGAGACCCAGTACTTC
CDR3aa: CSAPLIETQYF

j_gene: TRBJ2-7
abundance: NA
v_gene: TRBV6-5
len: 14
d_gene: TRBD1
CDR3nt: TGTGCCAGCAGTCGGGACAGACAAGCCTACGAGCAGTACTTC
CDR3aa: CASSRDRQAYEQYF

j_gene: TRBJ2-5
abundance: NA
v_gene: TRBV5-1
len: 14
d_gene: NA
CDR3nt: TGCGCCAGCAGCTTGGGGGGAGGTACAGAGACCCAGTACTTC
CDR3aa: CASSLGGGTETQYF

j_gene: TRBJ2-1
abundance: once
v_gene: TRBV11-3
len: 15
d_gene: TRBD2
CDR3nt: TGTGCCAGCGGGGAGAAGCGGGAGATACGGTATGAGCAGTTCTTC
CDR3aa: CASGEKREIRYEQFF

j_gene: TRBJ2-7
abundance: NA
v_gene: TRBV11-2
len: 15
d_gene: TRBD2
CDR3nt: TGTGCCAGCAGCTTTGGGACTAGCGGGGACTGGGAGCAGTACTTC
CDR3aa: CASSFGTSGDWEQYF

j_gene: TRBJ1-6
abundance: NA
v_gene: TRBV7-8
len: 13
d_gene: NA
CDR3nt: TGTGCCAGCAGCTTTCCAGGGAATTCACCCCTCCACTTT
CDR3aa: CASSFPGNSPLHF

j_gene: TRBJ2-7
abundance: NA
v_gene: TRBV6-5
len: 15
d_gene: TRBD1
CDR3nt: TGTGCCAGCAGTTACTCGACAGGGCCCTCCTACGAGCAGTACTTC
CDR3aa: CASSYSTGPSYEQYF

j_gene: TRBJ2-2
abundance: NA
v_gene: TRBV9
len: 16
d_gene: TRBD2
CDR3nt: TGTGCCAGCAGCGCCGGGACTAGCGGGTACACCGGGGAGCTGTTTTTT
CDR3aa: CASSAGTSGYTGELFF

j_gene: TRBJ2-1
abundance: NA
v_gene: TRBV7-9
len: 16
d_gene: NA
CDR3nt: TGTGCCAGCAGCTATCCGCTAGGCCCGGGCGGGGATGAGCAGTTCTTC
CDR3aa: CASSYPLGPGGDEQFF

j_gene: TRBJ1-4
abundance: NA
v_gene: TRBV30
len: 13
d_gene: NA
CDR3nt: TGTGCCTGGGGAAGGGGTATCGATGAAAAACTGTTTTTT
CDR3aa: CAWGRGIDEKLFF

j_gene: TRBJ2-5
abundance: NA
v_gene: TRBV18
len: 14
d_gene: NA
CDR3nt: TGTGCCAGCTCACCAGGGCAGACTAAAGAGACCCAGTACTTC
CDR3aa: CASSPGQTKETQYF

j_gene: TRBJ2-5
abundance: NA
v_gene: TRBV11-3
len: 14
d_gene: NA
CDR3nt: TGTGCCAGCAGCGCGACCGGGGGTCAAGAGACCCAGTACTTC
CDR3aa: CASSATGGQETQYF

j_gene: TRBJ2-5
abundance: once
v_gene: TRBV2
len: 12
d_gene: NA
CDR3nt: TGTGCCAGCAGACAGGGTGGCGAGACCCAGTACTTC
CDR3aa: CASRQGGETQYF

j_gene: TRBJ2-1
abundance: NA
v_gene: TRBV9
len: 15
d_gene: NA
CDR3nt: TGTGCCAGCAGCGTAGGGTGGAGCTCCTACAATGAGCAGTTCTTC
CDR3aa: CASSVGWSSYNEQFF

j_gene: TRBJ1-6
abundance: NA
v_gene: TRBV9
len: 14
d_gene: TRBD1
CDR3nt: TGTGCCAGCAGCCTTGGGACAGGGCTTTCACCCCTCCACTTT
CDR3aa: CASSLGTGLSPLHF

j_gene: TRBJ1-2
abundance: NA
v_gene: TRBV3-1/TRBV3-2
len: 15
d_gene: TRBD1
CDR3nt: TGTGCCAGCAGCATCACGGGACAGGCGAACTATGGCTACACCTTC
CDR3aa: CASSITGQANYGYTF

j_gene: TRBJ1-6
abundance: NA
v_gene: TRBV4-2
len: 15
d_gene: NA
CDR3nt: TGTGCCAGCCGGCCGGAGCCCACCTCAACTTCACCCCTCCACTTT
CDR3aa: CASRPEPTSTSPLHF

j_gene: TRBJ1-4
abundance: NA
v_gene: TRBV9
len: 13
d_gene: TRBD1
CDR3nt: TGTGCCAGCAGAGGGGGACAGGATGAAAAACTGTTTTTT
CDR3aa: CASRGGQDEKLFF

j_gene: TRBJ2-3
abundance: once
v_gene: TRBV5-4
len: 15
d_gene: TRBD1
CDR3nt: TGTGCCAGCAGCTTGGTACAGGGGGCGCAAGATACGCAGTATTTT
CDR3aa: CASSLVQGAQDTQYF

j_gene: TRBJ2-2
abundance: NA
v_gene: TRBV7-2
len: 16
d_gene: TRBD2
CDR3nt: TGTGCCAGCAGCCCGGAAACTAGCGGGGGGGCCGGGGAGCTGTTTTTT
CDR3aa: CASSPETSGGAGELFF

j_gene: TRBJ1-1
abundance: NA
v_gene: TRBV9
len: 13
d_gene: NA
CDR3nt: TGTGCCAGCAGCGTAGCCAGAAACACTGAAGCTTTCTTT
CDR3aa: CASSVARNTEAFF

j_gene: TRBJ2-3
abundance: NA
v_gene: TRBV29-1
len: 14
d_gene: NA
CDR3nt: TGCAGCGTTGAAACTGGGGCCGGGACAGATACGCAGTATTTT
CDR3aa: CSVETGAGTDTQYF

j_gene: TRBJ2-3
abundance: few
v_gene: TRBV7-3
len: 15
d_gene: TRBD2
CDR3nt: TGTGCCAGCAGCTTTAGCGGGAGCGGCACAGATACGCAGTATTTT
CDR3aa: CASSFSGSGTDTQYF

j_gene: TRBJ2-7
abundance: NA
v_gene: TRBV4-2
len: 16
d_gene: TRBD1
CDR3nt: TGTGCCAGCAGCCAAGGAGGACAGGCCGGGGCCTACGAGCAGTACTTC
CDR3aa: CASSQGGQAGAYEQYF

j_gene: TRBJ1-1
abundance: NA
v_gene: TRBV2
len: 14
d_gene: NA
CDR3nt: TGTGCCAGCAGTGTCCACAGCGGTAGGGAAGTAGCTTTCTTT
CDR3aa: CASSVHSGREVAFF

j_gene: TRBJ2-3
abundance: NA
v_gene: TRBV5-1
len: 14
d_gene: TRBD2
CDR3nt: TGCGCCAGCAGTTCGCTAGCGGGCACAGATACGCAGTATTTT
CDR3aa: CASSSLAGTDTQYF

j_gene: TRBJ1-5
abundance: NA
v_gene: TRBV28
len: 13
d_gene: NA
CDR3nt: TGTGCCAGCAGTCCGACAGGCAATCAGCCCCAGCATTTT
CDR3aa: CASSPTGNQPQHF

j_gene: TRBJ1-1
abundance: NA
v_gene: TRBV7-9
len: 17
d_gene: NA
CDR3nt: TGTGCCAGCAGTCACCCGGCAGGGGCCCCTTGGGGCACTGAAGCTTTCTTT
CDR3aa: CASSHPAGAPWGTEAFF

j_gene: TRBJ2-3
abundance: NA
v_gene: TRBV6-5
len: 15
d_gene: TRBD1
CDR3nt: TGTGCCAGCAACTCACAGGGGGCCTACACAGATACGCAGTATTTT
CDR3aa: CASNSQGAYTDTQYF

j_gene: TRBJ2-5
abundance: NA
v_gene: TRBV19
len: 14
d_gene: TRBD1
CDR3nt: TGTGCCAGTAGTTCCAGGGGGCGCGGGGAGACCCAGTACTTC
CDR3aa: CASSSRGRGETQYF

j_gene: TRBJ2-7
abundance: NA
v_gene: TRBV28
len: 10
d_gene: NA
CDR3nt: TGTGCCACAGGAACCTACGAGCAGTACTTC
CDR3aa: CATGTYEQYF

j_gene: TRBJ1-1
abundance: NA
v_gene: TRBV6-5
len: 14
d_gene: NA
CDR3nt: TGTGCCAGCAGTTCCGAACAGGGTATCACTGAAGCTTTCTTT
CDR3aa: CASSSEQGITEAFF

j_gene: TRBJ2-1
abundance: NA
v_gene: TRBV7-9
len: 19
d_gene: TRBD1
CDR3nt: TGTGCCAGCAGCGCGGACAGGGGGCGAGTTCCGTCCTCCTACAATGAGCAGTTCTTC
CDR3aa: CASSADRGRVPSSYNEQFF

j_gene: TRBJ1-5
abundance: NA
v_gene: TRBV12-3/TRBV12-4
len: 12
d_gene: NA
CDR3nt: TGTGCCAGCAGTGTCGGTTTTCAGCCCCAGCATTTT
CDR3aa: CASSVGFQPQHF

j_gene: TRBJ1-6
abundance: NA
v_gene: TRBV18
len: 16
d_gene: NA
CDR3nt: TGTGCCAGCTCCCCTAATCCGGGGTCCGATAATTCACCCCTCCACTTT
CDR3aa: CASSPNPGSDNSPLHF

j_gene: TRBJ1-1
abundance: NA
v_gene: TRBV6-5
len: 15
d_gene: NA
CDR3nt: TGTGCCAGCAGTTACTCGGGACAATGGAACACTGAAGCTTTCTTT
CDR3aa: CASSYSGQWNTEAFF

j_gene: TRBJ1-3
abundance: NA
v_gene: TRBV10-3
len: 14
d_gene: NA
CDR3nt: TGTGCCATCGGGGGGAGAGGGACTGGAAACACCATATATTTT
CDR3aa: CAIGGRGTGNTIYF

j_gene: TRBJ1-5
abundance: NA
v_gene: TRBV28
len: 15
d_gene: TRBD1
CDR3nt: TGTGCCAGCAGCCATGGGGACAGGGTAAATCAGCCCCAGCATTTT
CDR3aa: CASSHGDRVNQPQHF

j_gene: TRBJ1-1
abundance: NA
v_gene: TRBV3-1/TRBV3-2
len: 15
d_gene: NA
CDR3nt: TGTGCCAGCAGCTTAAGGGGCCCCCGGTTCGCTGAAGCTTTCTTT
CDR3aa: CASSLRGPRFAEAFF

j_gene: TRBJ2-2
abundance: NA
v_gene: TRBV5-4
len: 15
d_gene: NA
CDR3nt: TGTGCCAGCAGCTTGGCAGGGGTTACCGCCGGGGAGCTGTTTTTT
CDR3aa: CASSLAGVTAGELFF

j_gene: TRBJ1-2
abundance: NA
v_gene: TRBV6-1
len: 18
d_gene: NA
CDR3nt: TGTGCCAGCAGTGAACTGGGATTTGGACAGATTCTTAACTATGGCTACACCTTC
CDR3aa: CASSELGFGQILNYGYTF

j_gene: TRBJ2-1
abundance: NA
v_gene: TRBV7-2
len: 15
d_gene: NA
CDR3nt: TGTGCCAGCAGCTTAGCGGGGGCCTCTTACAATGAGCAGTTCTTC
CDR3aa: CASSLAGASYNEQFF

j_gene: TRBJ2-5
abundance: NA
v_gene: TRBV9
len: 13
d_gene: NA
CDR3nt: TGTGCCAGCAGCGCGACATCACAAGAGACCCAGTACTTC
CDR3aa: CASSATSQETQYF

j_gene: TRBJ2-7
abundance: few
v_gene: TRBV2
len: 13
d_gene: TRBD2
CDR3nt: TGTGCCAGCAGTGAAGTAAGCGGGGCGGTGCAGTACTTC
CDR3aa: CASSEVSGAVQYF

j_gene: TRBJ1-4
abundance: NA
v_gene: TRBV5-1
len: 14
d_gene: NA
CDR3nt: TGCGCCAGCAGCCGGGCGGGGGTGGAAGAAAAACTGTTTTTT
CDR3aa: CASSRAGVEEKLFF

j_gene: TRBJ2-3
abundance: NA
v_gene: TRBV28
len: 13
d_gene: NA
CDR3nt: TGTGCCAGCAGTTTAACTTACGCAGATACGCAGTATTTT
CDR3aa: CASSLTYADTQYF

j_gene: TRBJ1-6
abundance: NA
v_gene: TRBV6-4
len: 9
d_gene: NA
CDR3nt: TGTGCCAGCAGCACAGGAAACCACTTT
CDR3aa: CASSTGNHF

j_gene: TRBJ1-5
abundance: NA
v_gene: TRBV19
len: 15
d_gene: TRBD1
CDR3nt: TGTGCCAGTGTTTCGACAGGGACTAGCAATCAGCCCCAGCATTTT
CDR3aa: CASVSTGTSNQPQHF